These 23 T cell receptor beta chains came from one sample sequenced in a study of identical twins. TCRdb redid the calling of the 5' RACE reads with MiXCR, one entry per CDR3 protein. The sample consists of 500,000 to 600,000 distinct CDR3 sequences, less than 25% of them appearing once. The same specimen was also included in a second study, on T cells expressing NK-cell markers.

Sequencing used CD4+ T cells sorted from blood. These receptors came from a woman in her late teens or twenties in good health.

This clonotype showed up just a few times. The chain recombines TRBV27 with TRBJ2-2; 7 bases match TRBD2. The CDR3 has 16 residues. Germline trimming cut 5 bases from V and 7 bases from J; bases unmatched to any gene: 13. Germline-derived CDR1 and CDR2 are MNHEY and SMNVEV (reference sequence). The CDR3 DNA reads TGTGCCAGCAGTCCCCCCGGGACTACCAAGGGCGGGGAGCTGTTTTTT. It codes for CASSPPGTTKGGELFF.

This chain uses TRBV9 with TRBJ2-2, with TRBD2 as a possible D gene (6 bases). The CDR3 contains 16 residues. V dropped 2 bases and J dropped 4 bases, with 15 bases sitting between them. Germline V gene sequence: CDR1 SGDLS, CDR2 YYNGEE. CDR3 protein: CASSVVAGSGTGELFF. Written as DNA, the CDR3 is TGTGCCAGCAGCGTGGTTGCGGGATCGGGCACCGGGGAGCTGTTTTTT.

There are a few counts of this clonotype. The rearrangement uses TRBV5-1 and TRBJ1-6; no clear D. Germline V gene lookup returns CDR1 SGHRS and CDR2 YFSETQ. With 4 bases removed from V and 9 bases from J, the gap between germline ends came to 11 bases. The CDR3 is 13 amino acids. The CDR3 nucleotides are TGCGCCAGCAGCGGGTATGGAAGTTCACCCCTCCACTTT. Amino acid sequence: CASSGYGSSPLHF. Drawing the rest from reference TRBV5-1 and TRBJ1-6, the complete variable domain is KAGVTQTPRYLIKTRGQQVTLSCSPISGHRSVSWYQQTPGQGLQFLFEYFSETQRNKGNFPGRFSGRQFSNSRSEMNVSTLELGDSALYLCASSGYGSSPLHFGNGTRLTVT.

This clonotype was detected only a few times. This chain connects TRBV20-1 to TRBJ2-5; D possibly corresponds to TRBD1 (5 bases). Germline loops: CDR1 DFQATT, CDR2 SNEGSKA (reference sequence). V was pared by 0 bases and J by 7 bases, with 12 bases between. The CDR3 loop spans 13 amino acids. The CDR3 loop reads CSAREIIGVTQYF. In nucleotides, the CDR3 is TGCAGTGCTAGAGAAATTATAGGGGTGACCCAGTACTTC.

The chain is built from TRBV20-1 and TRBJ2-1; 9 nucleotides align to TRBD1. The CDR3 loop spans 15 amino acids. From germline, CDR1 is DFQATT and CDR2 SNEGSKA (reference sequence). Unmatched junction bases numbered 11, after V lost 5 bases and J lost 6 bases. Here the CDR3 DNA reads TGCAGTGCTGGGGGGACAGGGCGAGGGTCCAATGAGCAGTTCTTC. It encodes CSAGGTGRGSNEQFF.

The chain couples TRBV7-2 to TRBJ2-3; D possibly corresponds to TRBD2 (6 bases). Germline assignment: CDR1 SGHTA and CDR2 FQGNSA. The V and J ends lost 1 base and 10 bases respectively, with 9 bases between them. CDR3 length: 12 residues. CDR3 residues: CASSLEEGPQYF. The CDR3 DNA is TGTGCCAGCAGCTTAGAGGAGGGTCCGCAGTATTTT.

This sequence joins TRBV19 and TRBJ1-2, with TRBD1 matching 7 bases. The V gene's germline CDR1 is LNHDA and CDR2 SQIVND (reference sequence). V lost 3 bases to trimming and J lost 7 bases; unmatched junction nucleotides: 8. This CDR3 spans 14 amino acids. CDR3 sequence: CASSMVQGRSGYTF. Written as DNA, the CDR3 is TGTGCCAGTAGTATGGTACAGGGGAGGAGTGGCTACACCTTC.

This CDR3 reads CASDSHGVPETQYF. For the CDR3, the DNA is TGTGCTAGTGATTCCCATGGAGTGCCAGAGACCCAGTACTTC. The V and J genes are TRBV12-5 and TRBJ2-5, with no clear D. The CDR3 sequence is 14 residues long. Trimming took 7 bases from V and 4 from J, leaving 16 bases between them. Germline V gene sequence: CDR1 LGHNT, CDR2 FRNRAP.

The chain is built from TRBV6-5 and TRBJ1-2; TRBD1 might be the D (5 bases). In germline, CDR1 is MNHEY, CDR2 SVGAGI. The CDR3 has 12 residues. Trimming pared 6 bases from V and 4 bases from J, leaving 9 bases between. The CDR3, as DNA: TGTGCCAGCAGCACCGACAGCTATGGCTACACCTTC. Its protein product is CASSTDSYGYTF.

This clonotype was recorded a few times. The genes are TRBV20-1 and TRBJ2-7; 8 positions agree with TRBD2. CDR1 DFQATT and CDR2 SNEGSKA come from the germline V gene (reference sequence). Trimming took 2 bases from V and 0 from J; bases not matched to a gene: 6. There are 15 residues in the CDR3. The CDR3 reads CSARLAGPGSYEQYF. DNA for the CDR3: TGCAGTGCTAGATTAGCGGGGCCCGGCTCCTACGAGCAGTACTTC.

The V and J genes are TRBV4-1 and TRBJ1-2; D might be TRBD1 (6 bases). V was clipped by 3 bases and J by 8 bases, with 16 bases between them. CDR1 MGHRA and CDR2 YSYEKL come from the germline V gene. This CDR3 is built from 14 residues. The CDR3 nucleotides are TGCGCCAGCAGCCAGGCGACAGGTCTTGGCGGCTACACCTTC. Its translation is CASSQATGLGGYTF.

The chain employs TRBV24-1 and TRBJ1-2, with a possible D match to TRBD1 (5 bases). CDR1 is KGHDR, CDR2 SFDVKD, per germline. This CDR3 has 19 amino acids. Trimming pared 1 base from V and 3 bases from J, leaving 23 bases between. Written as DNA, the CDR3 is TGTGCCACCAGTGATTTCGTTCATACAGGATCCTTCCGGTACTATGGCTACACCTTC. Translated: CATSDFVHTGSFRYYGYTF.

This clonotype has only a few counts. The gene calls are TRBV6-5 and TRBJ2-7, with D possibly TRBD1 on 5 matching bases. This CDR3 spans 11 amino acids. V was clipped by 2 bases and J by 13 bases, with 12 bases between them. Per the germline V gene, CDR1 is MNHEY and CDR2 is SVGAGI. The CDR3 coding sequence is TGTGCCAGCAGTTACAGGACACTCCTCTACTTC. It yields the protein CASSYRTLLYF.

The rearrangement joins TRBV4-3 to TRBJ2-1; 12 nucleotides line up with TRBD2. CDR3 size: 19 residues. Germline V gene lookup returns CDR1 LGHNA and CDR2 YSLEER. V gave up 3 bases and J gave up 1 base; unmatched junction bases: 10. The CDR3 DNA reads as TGCGCCAGCAGCCATGTTGCTAGCGGGAGGGCCCATTCCTACAATGAGCAGTTCTTC. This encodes CASSHVASGRAHSYNEQFF.

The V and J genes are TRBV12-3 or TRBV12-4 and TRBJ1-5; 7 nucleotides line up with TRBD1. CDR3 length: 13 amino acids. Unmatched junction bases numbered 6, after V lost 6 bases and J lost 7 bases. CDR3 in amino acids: CASRSDRDQPQHF. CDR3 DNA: TGTGCCAGCAGATCAGACAGGGACCAGCCCCAGCATTTT.

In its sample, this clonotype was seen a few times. CDR3 nucleotides: TGTGCCAGCAGCTGGAACAGCATGAACACTGAAGCTTTCTTT. This translates into CASSWNSMNTEAFF. The chain combines TRBV7-9 with TRBJ1-1; unclear D gene. V was shortened by 4 bases and J by 0 bases, with 9 bases between the two germline ends. This CDR3 has 14 amino acids. The germline V gene encodes CDR1 SEHNR and CDR2 FQNEAQ (reference sequence). The full variable domain, in which reference TRBV7-9 and TRBJ1-1 provide the parts outside the CDR3, is DTGVSQNPRHKITKRGQNVTFRCDPISEHNRLYWYRQTLGQGPEFLTYFQNEAQLEKSRLLSDRFSAERPKGSFSTLEIQRTEQGDSAMYLCASSWNSMNTEAFFGQGTRLTVV.

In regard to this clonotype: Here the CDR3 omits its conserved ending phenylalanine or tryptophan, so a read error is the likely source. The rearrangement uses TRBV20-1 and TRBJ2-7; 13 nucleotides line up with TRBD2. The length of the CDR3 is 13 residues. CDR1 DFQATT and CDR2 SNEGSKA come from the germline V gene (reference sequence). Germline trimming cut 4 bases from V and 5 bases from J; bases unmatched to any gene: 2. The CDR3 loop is CSATGLAGHEQYL. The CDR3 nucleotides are TGCAGTGCTACGGGACTAGCGGGACACGAGCAGTACCTC.

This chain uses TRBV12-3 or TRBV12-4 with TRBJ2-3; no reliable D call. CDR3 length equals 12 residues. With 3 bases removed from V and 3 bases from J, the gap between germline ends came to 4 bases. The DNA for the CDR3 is TGTGCCAGCAGTTTTTATACAGATACGCAGTATTTT. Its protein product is CASSFYTDTQYF.

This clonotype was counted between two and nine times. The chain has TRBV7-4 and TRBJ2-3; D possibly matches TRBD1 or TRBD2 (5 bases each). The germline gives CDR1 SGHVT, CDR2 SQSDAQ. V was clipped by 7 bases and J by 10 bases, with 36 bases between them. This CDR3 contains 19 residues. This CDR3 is CASTSKARDAISTAVAQYF. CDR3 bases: TGTGCCAGCACCTCAAAAGCCCGGGACGCAATTTCCACAGCGGTGGCGCAGTATTTT.

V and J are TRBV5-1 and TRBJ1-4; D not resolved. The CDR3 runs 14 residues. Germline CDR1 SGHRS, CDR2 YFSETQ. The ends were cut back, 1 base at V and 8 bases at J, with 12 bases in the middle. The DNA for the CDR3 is TGCGCCAGCAGCTTGCAGCTAGGGCAGGAAAAACTGTTTTTT. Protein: CASSLQLGQEKLFF.

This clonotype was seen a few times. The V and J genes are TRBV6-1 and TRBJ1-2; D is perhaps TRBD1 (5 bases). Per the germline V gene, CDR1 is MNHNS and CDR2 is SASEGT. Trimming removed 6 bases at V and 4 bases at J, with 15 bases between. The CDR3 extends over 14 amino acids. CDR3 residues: CASSASGGVYGYTF. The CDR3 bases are TGTGCCAGCAGCGCCTCGGGGGGTGTCTATGGCTACACCTTC.

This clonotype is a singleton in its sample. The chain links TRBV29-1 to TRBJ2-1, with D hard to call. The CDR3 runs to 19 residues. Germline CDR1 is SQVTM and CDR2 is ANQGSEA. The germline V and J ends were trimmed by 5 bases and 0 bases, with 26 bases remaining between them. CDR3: CSVLGYGFQNGRSYNEQFF. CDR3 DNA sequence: TGCAGCGTTTTGGGCTACGGGTTTCAAAACGGGCGCTCCTACAATGAGCAGTTCTTC.

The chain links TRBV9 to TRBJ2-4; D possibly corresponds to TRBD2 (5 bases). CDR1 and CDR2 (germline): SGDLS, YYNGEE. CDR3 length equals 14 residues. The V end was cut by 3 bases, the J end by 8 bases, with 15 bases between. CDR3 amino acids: CASSARTPGDIQYF. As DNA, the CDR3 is TGTGCCAGCAGCGCCAGGACCCCCGGGGACATTCAGTACTTC.